The source of this T cell receptor (beta chain) is a study of T cell changes during pregnancy in multiple sclerosis. Repertoires were generated with immunoSEQ multiplex PCR, while TCRdb's copy carries only in-frame clones and drops some. The sample has about 36,000 clones; around 91% are singletons. CDR1 SQVTM and CDR2 ANQGSEA come from the germline V gene. The germline V and J ends were trimmed by 7 bases and 3 bases, with 13 bases remaining between them. This CDR3 is 13 amino acids long. The clonotype comes from a female donor with multiple sclerosis, enrolled in a pregnancy study. The sample here was CD8+ T cells from peripheral blood mononuclear cells, taken in the third trimester of pregnancy. The chain uses TRBV29-1 and TRBJ2-1; a weak D match, TRBD2 (6 bases). The CDR3, as DNA: TGCAGCGGAGAGACAGCGGGCTACAATGAGCAGTTCTTC. This gives the protein CSGETAGYNEQFF.